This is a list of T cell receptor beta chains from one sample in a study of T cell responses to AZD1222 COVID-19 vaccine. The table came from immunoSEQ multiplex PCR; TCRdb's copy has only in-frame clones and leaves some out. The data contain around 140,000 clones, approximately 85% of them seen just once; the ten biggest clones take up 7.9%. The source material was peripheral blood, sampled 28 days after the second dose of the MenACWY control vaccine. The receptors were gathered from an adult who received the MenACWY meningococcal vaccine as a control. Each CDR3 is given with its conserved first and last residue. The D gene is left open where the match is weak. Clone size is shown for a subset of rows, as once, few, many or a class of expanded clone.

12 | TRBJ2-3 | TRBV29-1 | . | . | CSVDGGRDTQYF | TGCAGCGTTGACGGTGGTAGGGATACGCAGTATTTT
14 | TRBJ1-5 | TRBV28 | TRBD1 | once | CASSLPTGFQPQHF | TGTGCCAGCAGTTTACCGACAGGGTTTCAGCCCCAGCATTTT
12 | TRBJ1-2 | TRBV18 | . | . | CASSVAGVGYTF | TGTGCCAGCTCAGTCGCTGGGGTCGGCTACACCTTC
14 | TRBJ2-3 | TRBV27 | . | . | CASSLALATDTQYF | TGTGCCAGCAGTTTGGCACTAGCCACAGATACGCAGTATTTT
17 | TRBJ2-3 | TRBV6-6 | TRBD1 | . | CASSPNLQGQGTDTQYF | TGTGCCAGCAGTCCCAACCTACAGGGACAGGGAACAGATACGCAGTATTTT
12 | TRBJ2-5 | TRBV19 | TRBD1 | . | CASSRGRETQYF | TGTGCCAGTAGCAGGGGGCGGGAGACCCAGTACTTC
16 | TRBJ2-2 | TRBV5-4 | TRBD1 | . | CASSLGGQGRTGELFF | TGTGCCAGCAGCTTAGGGGGACAGGGGCGCACCGGGGAGCTGTTTTTT
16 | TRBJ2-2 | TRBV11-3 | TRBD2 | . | CASSLDLAGYTGELFF | TGTGCCAGCAGCTTAGATCTAGCGGGATACACCGGGGAGCTGTTTTTT
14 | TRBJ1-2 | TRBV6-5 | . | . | CASRGGTAGYGYTF | TGTGCCAGCAGGGGGGGGACGGCCGGCTATGGCTACACCTTC
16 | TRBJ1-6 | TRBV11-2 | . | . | CASSSSRQVYNSPLHF | TGTGCCAGCAGCTCGTCTCGACAGGTGTATAATTCACCCCTCCACTTT
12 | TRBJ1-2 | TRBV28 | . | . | CASSQDFYGYTF | TGTGCCAGCAGCCAGGATTTCTATGGCTACACCTTC
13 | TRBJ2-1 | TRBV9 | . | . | CASSPREYNEQFF | TGTGCCAGCAGCCCCCGCGAATACAATGAGCAGTTCTTC
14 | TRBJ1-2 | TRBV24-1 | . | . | CATSDFGSNYGYTF | TGTGCCACCAGTGATTTTGGCAGTAACTATGGCTACACCTTC
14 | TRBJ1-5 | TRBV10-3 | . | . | CAISANGGAQPQHF | TGTGCCATCAGTGCAAACGGAGGGGCTCAGCCCCAGCATTTT
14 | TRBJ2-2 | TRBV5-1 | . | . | CASSQDSPGGELFF | TGCGCCAGCAGCCAAGACAGTCCAGGCGGGGAGCTGTTTTTT
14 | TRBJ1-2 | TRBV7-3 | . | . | CASSLGHSSGGYTF | TGTGCCAGCAGCTTAGGTCACTCCTCGGGGGGCTACACCTTC
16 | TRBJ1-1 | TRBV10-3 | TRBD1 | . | CAISPGVTGVNTEAFF | TGTGCCATCAGTCCCGGCGTGACAGGGGTGAACACTGAAGCTTTCTTT
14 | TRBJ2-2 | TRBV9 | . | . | CASSEQGYTGELFF | TGTGCCAGCAGCGAGCAGGGTTACACCGGGGAGCTGTTTTTT
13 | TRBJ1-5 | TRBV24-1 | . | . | CATSDPSGQPQHF | TGTGCCACCAGTGACCCGTCGGGTCAGCCCCAGCATTTT
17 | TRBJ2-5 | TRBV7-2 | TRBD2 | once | CASSLGASGRMQETQYF | TGTGCCAGCAGCTTAGGGGCTAGCGGGAGGATGCAAGAGACCCAGTACTTC
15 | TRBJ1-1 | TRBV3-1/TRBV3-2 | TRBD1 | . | CASSQSTGGYTEAFF | TGTGCCAGCAGCCAATCGACAGGGGGGTACACTGAAGCTTTCTTT
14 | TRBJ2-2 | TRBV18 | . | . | CASKIQGNTGELFF | TGTGCCAGCAAAATACAGGGCAACACCGGGGAGCTGTTTTTT
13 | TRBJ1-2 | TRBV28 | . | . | CASSRTLGRGYTF | TGTGCCAGCAGTAGGACACTAGGGAGGGGCTACACCTTC
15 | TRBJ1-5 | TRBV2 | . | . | CASSPQRGLDQPQHF | TGTGCCAGCAGTCCCCAAAGGGGGTTGGATCAGCCCCAGCATTTT
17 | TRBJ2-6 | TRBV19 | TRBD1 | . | CASSAGQARSGANVLTF | TGTGCCAGTAGTGCCGGACAGGCTCGCTCTGGGGCCAACGTCCTGACTTTC
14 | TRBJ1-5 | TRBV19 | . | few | CASSMRQLHQPQHF | TGTGCCAGTAGTATGCGGCAGCTTCATCAGCCCCAGCATTTT
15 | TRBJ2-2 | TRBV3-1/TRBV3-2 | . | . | CASSQQIGAGGELFF | TGTGCCAGCAGCCAGCAGATAGGGGCCGGCGGGGAGCTGTTTTTT
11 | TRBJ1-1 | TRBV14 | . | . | CASSQGRLAFF | TGTGCCAGCAGCCAAGGAAGGCTCGCTTTCTTT
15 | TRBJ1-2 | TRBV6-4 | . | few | CASSGTGNQNYGYTF | TGTGCCAGCAGTGGAACAGGGAATCAAAACTATGGCTACACCTTC
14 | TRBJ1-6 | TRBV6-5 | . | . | CASSYKGVWSPLHF | TGTGCCAGCAGTTACAAAGGGGTGTGGTCACCCCTCCACTTT
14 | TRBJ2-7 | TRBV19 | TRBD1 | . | CASSADRGGYEQYF | TGTGCCAGTAGTGCTGACAGGGGGGGTTACGAGCAGTACTTC
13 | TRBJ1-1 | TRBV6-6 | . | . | CASSYGPNTEAFF | TGTGCCAGCAGTTACGGTCCGAACACTGAAGCTTTCTTT
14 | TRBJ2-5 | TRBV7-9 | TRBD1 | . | CASSPGQGEETQYF | TGTGCCAGCAGCCCGGGACAGGGAGAAGAGACCCAGTACTTC
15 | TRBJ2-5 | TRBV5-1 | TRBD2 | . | CASSYTGLGGETQYF | TGCGCCAGCAGCTACACGGGACTAGGGGGAGAGACCCAGTACTTC
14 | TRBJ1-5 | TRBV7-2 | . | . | CASSPFGRTGRQHF | TGTGCCAGCAGCCCCTTCGGACGGACTGGGCGCCAGCATTTT
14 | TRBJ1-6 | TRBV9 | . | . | CASSAQTSNSPLHF | TGTGCCAGCAGCGCACAGACGAGTAATTCACCCCTCCACTTT
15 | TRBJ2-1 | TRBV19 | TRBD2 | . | CASSGLAGFYNEQFF | TGTGCCAGTAGTGGACTAGCGGGATTCTACAATGAGCAGTTCTTC
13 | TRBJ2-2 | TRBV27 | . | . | CASSFLRTGELFF | TGTGCCAGCAGTTTTTTGAGGACCGGGGAGCTGTTTTTT
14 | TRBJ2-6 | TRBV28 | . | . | CASSEYSGANVLTF | TGTGCCAGCAGCGAGTACTCTGGGGCCAACGTCCTGACTTTC
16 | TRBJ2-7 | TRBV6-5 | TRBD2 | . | CASSSHEGGYSYEQYF | TGTGCCAGCAGTTCCCACGAGGGAGGGTACTCCTACGAGCAGTACTTC
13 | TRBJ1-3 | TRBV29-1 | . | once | CSVPSDSGNTIYF | TGCAGCGTCCCCTCGGACTCTGGAAACACCATATATTTT
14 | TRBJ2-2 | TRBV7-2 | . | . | CASSVDRLTGELFF | TGTGCCAGCAGCGTCGACAGGCTAACCGGGGAGCTGTTTTTT
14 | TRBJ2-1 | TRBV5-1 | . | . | CASSLEGGMDEQFF | TGCGCCAGCAGCTTGGAAGGGGGTATGGATGAGCAGTTCTTC
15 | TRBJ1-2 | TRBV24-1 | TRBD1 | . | CATSDPGQGFYGYTF | TGTGCCACCAGTGACCCCGGACAGGGATTTTATGGCTACACCTTC
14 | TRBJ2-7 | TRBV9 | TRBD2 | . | CASSPGTSVKEQYF | TGTGCCAGCAGCCCCGGGACTAGCGTCAAGGAGCAGTACTTC
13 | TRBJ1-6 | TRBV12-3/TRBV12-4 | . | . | CASSLMVYSPLHF | TGTGCCAGCTCATTAATGGTGTATTCACCCCTCCACTTT
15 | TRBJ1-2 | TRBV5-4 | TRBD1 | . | CASILPGQGAYGYTF | TGTGCCAGCATCCTCCCGGGACAGGGGGCTTATGGCTACACCTTC
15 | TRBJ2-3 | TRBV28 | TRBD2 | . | CASSLETSGGDTQYF | TGTGCCAGCAGTTTAGAAACTAGCGGGGGGGATACGCAGTATTTT
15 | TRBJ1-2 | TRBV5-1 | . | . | CASSLGHLANYGYTF | TGCGCCAGCAGCTTGGGACACCTAGCTAACTATGGCTACACCTTC
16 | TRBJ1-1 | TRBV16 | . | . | CASSPLGTSGSTEAFF | TGTGCCAGCAGCCCACTAGGTACATCTGGGAGCACTGAAGCTTTCTTT
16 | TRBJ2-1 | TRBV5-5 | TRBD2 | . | CASSLGWTSSYNEQFF | TGTGCCAGCAGCTTGGGGTGGACTAGCAGCTACAATGAGCAGTTCTTC
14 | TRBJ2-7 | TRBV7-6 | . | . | CASSLSRDIYEQYF | TGTGCCAGCAGCTTAAGCAGGGACATCTACGAGCAGTACTTC